The rows below give T cell receptor beta chains drawn from one sample of a study of cytomegalovirus exposure and HLA in healthy donors. The protocol was immunoSEQ multiplex PCR, while the TCRdb copy is restricted to in-frame clones and leaves out a portion. This sample has roughly 160,000 clones, with more than 65% found just once. The material sequenced was PBMCs. These receptors were taken from a woman in her 30s in good health and CMV-seronegative. Both conserved end residues are part of each CDR3. The D gene is left open where the match is weak. Not all rows give a size; the values are once, few, many and, for expanded clones, a class.

j_gene | d_gene | v_gene | abundance | CDR3aa | CDR3nt
TRBJ2-5 | - | TRBV10-2 | few | CASRDWYQETQYF | TGCGCCAGCAGGGACTGGTACCAAGAGACCCAGTACTTC
TRBJ2-1 | - | TRBV30 | - | CAWSVTDEQFF | TGTGCCTGGAGTGTAACAGATGAGCAGTTCTTC
TRBJ2-2 | - | TRBV9 | once | CASSPIRTGELFF | TGTGCCAGCAGCCCAATTCGGACCGGGGAGCTGTTTTTT
TRBJ1-2 | - | TRBV19 | - | CASSNSGANYGYTF | TGTGCCAGTAGTAACTCGGGGGCTAACTATGGCTACACCTTC
TRBJ1-2 | - | TRBV11-1 | - | CASSFRGRATNYGYTF | TGTGCCAGCAGCTTTAGGGGGAGAGCTACCAACTATGGCTACACCTTC
TRBJ2-1 | TRBD2 | TRBV5-1 | once | CASSLGTSGGPDEQFF | TGCGCCAGCAGCTTGGGCACTAGCGGGGGCCCCGATGAGCAGTTCTTC
TRBJ1-5 | - | TRBV19 | - | CASNLRGNQPQHF | TGTGCCAGTAATCTTCGGGGAAATCAGCCCCAGCATTTT
TRBJ1-2 | - | TRBV30 | few | CAFTRRTNYGYTF | TGTGCCTTTACTAGGCGAACTAACTATGGCTACACCTTC
TRBJ2-7 | TRBD1 | TRBV7-7 | - | CASSARTGGGEQYF | TGTGCCAGCAGCGCTCGGACAGGGGGCGGCGAGCAGTACTTC
TRBJ2-3 | TRBD2 | TRBV15 | - | CATSRDRSSGGASTQYF | TGTGCCACCAGCAGAGATAGGTCTAGCGGGGGGGCCAGTACGCAGTATTTT
TRBJ2-7 | TRBD2 | TRBV25-1 | - | CASSGLSGGDYEQYF | TGTGCCAGCAGTGGGTTATCGGGGGGGGACTACGAGCAGTACTTC
TRBJ2-3 | - | TRBV5-1 | - | CASSVGTPSSTDTQYF | TGCGCCAGCAGTGTCGGGACTCCCTCTAGCACAGATACGCAGTATTTT
TRBJ2-1 | - | TRBV14 | - | CASSQWKLAHYNEQFF | TGTGCCAGCAGCCAATGGAAACTAGCCCACTACAATGAGCAGTTCTTC
TRBJ2-1 | TRBD2 | TRBV30 | - | CAWRGGTSLDEQFF | TGTGCCTGGAGGGGGGGGACTAGTCTCGATGAGCAGTTCTTC
TRBJ1-1 | TRBD1 | TRBV5-1 | - | CASSMTGANTEAFF | TGCGCCAGCAGCATGACAGGGGCGAACACTGAAGCTTTCTTT
TRBJ1-1 | - | TRBV13 | few | CASSLGQGYTEAFF | TGTGCCAGCAGCTTAGGACAGGGTTACACTGAAGCTTTCTTT
TRBJ1-6 | - | TRBV6-5 | - | CASSYADSPLHF | TGTGCCAGCAGTTACGCGGATTCACCCCTCCACTTT
TRBJ2-7 | - | TRBV18 | once | CASSPPSQGNYEQYF | TGTGCCAGCTCACCACCTTCCCAGGGAAACTACGAGCAGTACTTC
TRBJ2-1 | TRBD1 | TRBV30 | - | CAWSWDSQTNEQFF | TGTGCCTGGAGTTGGGACAGCCAAACCAATGAGCAGTTCTTC
TRBJ2-7 | - | TRBV7-2 | - | CASSRPGAYEQYF | TGTGCCAGCAGTCGGCCAGGCGCCTACGAGCAGTACTTC
TRBJ2-3 | TRBD2 | TRBV27 | few | CASSSHIAGGSDTQYF | TGTGCCAGCAGTTCGCATATAGCGGGAGGGTCAGATACGCAGTATTTT
TRBJ2-1 | TRBD1 | TRBV2 | - | CASSWDRAVYNEQFF | TGTGCCAGCAGTTGGGACAGGGCGGTCTACAATGAGCAGTTCTTC
TRBJ1-1 | - | TRBV11-1 | - | CASSLARSGSGDTEAFF | TGTGCCAGCAGCTTAGCGCGATCAGGTTCGGGGGACACTGAAGCTTTCTTT
TRBJ2-7 | TRBD2 | TRBV7-3 | - | CASSMGLAPYEQYF | TGTGCCAGCAGCATGGGACTAGCCCCCTACGAGCAGTACTTC
TRBJ2-1 | - | TRBV15 | - | CATSSGGRGANEQFF | TGTGCCACCAGCTCAGGCGGCAGGGGAGCCAATGAGCAGTTCTTC
TRBJ1-2 | - | TRBV30 | - | CAWSVGAGSGTF | -
TRBJ2-1 | TRBD2 | TRBV5-8 | - | CASSLVRGLAALSSYNEQFF | TGTGCCAGCAGCTTGGTAAGGGGACTAGCGGCGCTCAGCTCCTACAATGAGCAGTTCTTC
TRBJ2-1 | TRBD2 | TRBV4-1 | few | CASSQSIAGVPFGEQFF | TGCGCCAGCAGCCAATCCATAGCGGGGGTCCCTTTCGGGGAGCAGTTCTTC
TRBJ1-2 | - | TRBV4-1 | - | CASSQVAGGQGNSYGYTF | TGCGCCAGCAGCCAAGTCGCGGGTGGGCAGGGGAATTCGTATGGCTACACCTTC
TRBJ1-2 | TRBD1 | TRBV27 | - | CASSSSGQGGSYGYTF | TGTGCCAGCAGTTCAAGCGGACAGGGAGGGAGCTATGGCTACACCTTC
TRBJ1-2 | TRBD1 | TRBV29-1 | - | CSVGAMGQTTNYGYTF | TGCAGCGTTGGGGCGATGGGACAGACTACTAACTATGGCTACACCTTC
TRBJ2-2 | - | TRBV9 | - | CASSASADANTGELFF | TGTGCCAGCAGCGCCTCAGCGGACGCGAACACCGGGGAGCTGTTTTTT
TRBJ1-6 | - | TRBV29-1 | few | CSVRQVANSPLHF | TGCAGTGTTAGACAGGTCGCTAATTCACCCCTCCACTTT
TRBJ2-3 | - | TRBV14 | - | CASSQPGQAPGTQYF | TGTGCCAGCAGCCAACCGGGACAAGCCCCAGGTACGCAGTATTTT
TRBJ2-1 | TRBD2 | TRBV7-2 | - | CASSLAGLAGNEQFF | TGTGCCAGCAGCTTAGCGGGACTAGCGGGAAATGAGCAGTTCTTC
TRBJ2-3 | TRBD2 | TRBV2 | - | CASRWEGTDTQYF | TGTGCCAGCAGATGGGAGGGAACAGATACGCAGTATTTT
TRBJ1-2 | TRBD1 | TRBV6-6 | - | CASSYLPDRDYGYTF | TGTGCCAGCAGTTACCTTCCTGACAGGGACTATGGCTACACCTTC
TRBJ1-2 | - | TRBV6-5 | - | CASSTGLRGYTF | TGTGCCAGCAGCACAGGGTTGAGGGGCTACACCTTC
TRBJ2-5 | - | TRBV9 | once | CASSVAVEAPQETQYF | TGTGCCAGCAGCGTAGCTGTGGAGGCCCCCCAAGAGACCCAGTACTTC
TRBJ2-3 | - | TRBV28 | - | CASSSSGGGLGVTQYF | TGTGCCAGCAGTTCCAGCGGTGGGGGCCTCGGGGTTACGCAGTATTTT
TRBJ1-2 | TRBD1 | TRBV29-1 | few | CSVAGGEGYTF | TGCAGCGTTGCAGGGGGCGAGGGCTACACCTTC
TRBJ1-2 | TRBD1 | TRBV29-1 | - | CSVEKSGTAYGYTF | TGCAGCGTTGAGAAATCCGGGACAGCCTATGGCTACACCTTC
TRBJ2-1 | TRBD1 | TRBV23-1 | - | CASSRPSGQRTYNEQFF | TGCGCCAGCAGTCGCCCGTCGGGACAGCGAACCTACAATGAGCAGTTCTTC
TRBJ2-6 | TRBD1 | TRBV28 | - | CASRGRTGDGANVLTF | TGTGCCAGCAGGGGCAGGACAGGGGATGGGGCCAACGTCCTGACTTTC
TRBJ2-3 | TRBD2 | TRBV19 | - | CASSIRKTSGDTDTQYF | TGTGCCAGTAGTATACGAAAGACTAGCGGGGACACAGATACGCAGTATTTT
TRBJ1-5 | TRBD1 | TRBV7-2 | few | CASSRRTGGGQPQHF | TGTGCCAGCAGCAGACGGACAGGAGGAGGCCAGCCCCAGCATTTT
TRBJ2-7 | - | TRBV15 | - | CATSPRIYSYEQYF | TGTGCCACCAGCCCGAGGATTTACTCCTACGAGCAGTACTTC
TRBJ2-7 | TRBD1 | TRBV7-3 | once | CASSLGTGISYEQYF | TGTGCCAGCAGCTTAGGGACAGGGATCTCCTACGAGCAGTACTTC
TRBJ1-1 | - | TRBV6-5 | - | CASSYVFKEAFF | TGTGCCAGCAGTTACGTTTTTAAAGAAGCTTTCTTT
TRBJ2-2 | - | TRBV15 | - | CATSRDLDSSTGELFF | TGTGCCACCAGCAGAGATCTCGACAGCTCCACCGGGGAGCTGTTTTTT
TRBJ1-1 | - | TRBV5-4 | - | CASSREYTNTEAFF | TGTGCCAGCAGCAGGGAGTACACGAACACTGAAGCTTTCTTT
TRBJ2-7 | TRBD1 | TRBV4-2 | - | CASSQVQGESYEQYF | TGTGCCAGCAGCCAAGTTCAGGGGGAAAGCTACGAGCAGTACTTC
TRBJ1-1 | TRBD1 | TRBV7-9 | - | CSSSLGQGTIEAFF | TGTTCCAGCAGTTTGGGACAGGGGACGATTGAAGCTTTCTTT